One sample yielded the 4 T cell receptor beta chains listed below, sequenced in a study of cytomegalovirus exposure and HLA in healthy donors. With 60 Vbeta and 13 Jbeta primers, the PCR was carried out. The table came from immunoSEQ multiplex PCR; TCRdb's copy has only in-frame clones and leaves some out. The table has under 250,000 clones, more than 75% seen once; the top ten hold nearly 6%. Sequencing was carried out using PBMCs. Receptor source: a man in his forties in good health and CMV-seropositive.

The table lists this clone with a count of one. The rearrangement uses TRBV2 and TRBJ2-1, with 10 nucleotides matching TRBD2. Trimming removed 6 bases from V and 3 bases from J; junction bases left unmatched: 5. The CDR3 spans 15 residues. Germline V gene sequence: CDR1 SNHLY, CDR2 FYNNEI. CDR3 sequence (DNA): TGTGCCAGCAGGGAGCGGGAGGGCGGCTACAATGAGCAGTTCTTC. This gives the protein CASREREGGYNEQFF.

In nucleotides, the CDR3 is TGTGCCAGCAGCTTGGGACTGGTCTACGAGCAGTACTTC. Protein: CASSLGLVYEQYF. The chain couples TRBV7-9 to TRBJ2-7; D might be TRBD2 (6 bases). CDR3 size: 13 residues. The germline V gene encodes CDR1 SEHNR and CDR2 FQNEAQ (reference sequence). The V end lost 3 bases, the J end lost 3 bases, and 9 bases lay between the germline ends.

The chain employs TRBV7-2 and TRBJ2-7; 7 nucleotides align to TRBD1. The CDR3 is 14 residues long. CDR1 and CDR2 (germline): SGHTA, FQGNSA. The V gene end was trimmed by 3 bases and the J gene end by 3 bases; junction bases not matched to a gene: 5. Written as DNA, the CDR3 is TGTGCCAGCAGCTTGAAATGGGACAGCTACGAGCAGTACTTC. Residues: CASSLKWDSYEQYF.

This clone was seen more than once but under ten times. The gene calls are TRBV18 and TRBJ1-1, with D maybe TRBD1 (5 bases). The CDR3 is 15 residues long. CDR1 is KGHSH and CDR2 is LQKENI in the germline V gene. Trimming shortened V by 0 bases and J by 1 base, and 9 bases separated the two germline ends. The CDR3 is CASSPPGLKNTEAFF. In DNA, the CDR3 is TGTGCCAGCTCACCACCGGGACTAAAGAACACTGAAGCTTTCTTT.